The 5 T cell receptor beta chains presented below share a single source sample, sequenced in a study of CD8 T cells in Susac syndrome. RNA totalling about 0.45 to 1 ug underwent reverse transcription with random hexamers. MiXCR, applied by TCRdb to the immunoSEQ multiplex PCR reads, yields one record per CDR3 protein. The top ten clones hold 0.28% of a sample with roughly 130,000 distinct CDR3 sequences, roughly 94% of them seen once. Material for sequencing was CD8+ T cells from PBMCs. The receptors were gathered from a human donor with Susac syndrome.

The CDR3 coding sequence is TGCGCCAGCAGCCAAGAGGGGGGGACGACTGAAGCTTTCTTT. It translates to CASSQEGGTTEAFF. J is TRBJ1-1 and V is TRBV5-1, with TRBD1 as a possible D gene (6 bases). Trimming pared 4 bases from V and 5 bases from J, leaving 15 bases between. The CDR3 is 14 amino acids. Germline V gene sequence: CDR1 SGHRS, CDR2 YFSETQ.

The chain has TRBV3-1 and TRBJ2-3; D may be TRBD1 (6 bases). This CDR3 is 15 amino acids long. Germline values: CDR1 LGHDT, CDR2 YNNKEL (reference sequence). Trimming left V 4 bases short and J 2 bases short, with 13 bases between. As DNA, the CDR3 is TGTGCCAGCAGCCGTGACAGGAGTTTCACAGATACGCAGTATTTT. Its protein is CASSRDRSFTDTQYF.

The chain carries TRBV20-1 and TRBJ1-1, with a tentative D call TRBD1 (5 bases). The V and J ends lost 3 bases and 8 bases respectively, with 10 bases between them. This CDR3 has 11 amino acids. Germline CDR1 and CDR2: DFQATT and SNEGSKA (reference sequence). CDR3 amino acids: CSASWGMEAFF. CDR3 nucleotides: TGCAGTGCTAGCTGGGGGATGGAAGCTTTCTTT.

The chain has TRBV18 and TRBJ2-7; 7 nucleotides match TRBD1. J lost 2 bases, V lost 6 bases, and 22 bases had no gene match. The germline CDR1 and CDR2 sequences are KGHSH and LQKENI. CDR3 length equals 19 residues. CDR3 DNA: TGTGCCAGCTCCACAAATTCCCCCCAGACGGGACAGTGGGCCTACGAGCAGTACTTC. It translates to CASSTNSPQTGQWAYEQYF.

The V and J genes are TRBV6-6 and TRBJ1-2, with D possibly being TRBD1 (6 bases). Germline lookup yields CDR1 MNHNY and CDR2 SVGAGI (reference sequence). V lost 8 bases and J 8 bases, leaving 21 bases between the germline ends. This CDR3 region has 14 residues. The CDR3 region is CASSGTPPGAGYTF. The CDR3 DNA follows: TGTGCCAGCTCAGGGACACCACCTGGCGCAGGCTACACCTTC.